This T cell receptor beta chain was sequenced for a study of early T cells in non-severe SARS-CoV-2 infection. In the study overall: Chains from this unsorted whole-blood bulk RNA could not be paired. Study findings and constraints: The VDJdb matching leaned toward anti-spike CD8 responses and overlooked private and CD4 specificities.

The V end was cut by 5 bases, the J end by 6 bases, with 19 bases between. This CDR3 contains 15 residues. Germline values: CDR1 SGHRS, CDR2 YFSETQ. Each cDNA molecule carried a unique molecular identifier. TCRdb re-analysed the 5' RACE reads in MiXCR, keeping a single row per CDR3 protein. This sample yields over 60,000 distinct CDR3 sequences, of which 10% to 12% are seen a single time; 2.9% belongs to the top ten. Note on this clonotype: What it binds is not known.

This clonotype was sampled from an adult who was a healthcare worker with PCR-confirmed SARS-CoV-2 infection or an uninfected control (not recorded which). The source was whole blood, collected at baseline. V usage is TRBV5-1 and J usage is TRBJ2-3, with D possibly being TRBD1 or TRBD2 (6 bases each). This CDR3 is CASRPEGGQWDTQYF. DNA for the CDR3: TGCGCCAGCAGACCCGAAGGGGGGCAATGGGATACGCAGTATTTT.